This T cell receptor beta chain is drawn from a study of shared clonotypes between healthy human individuals. Study results and caveats: Naive subsets, compared against memory subsets, generally had larger estimated richness values.

The method was immunoSEQ multiplex PCR; TCRdb's version includes in-frame clones alone and lacks a portion of them. The sample has roughly 2,300,000 clones; under 95% are singletons. Concerning this clone itself: The antigen is unknown. Other DNA sequences in the sample encode the same CDR3.

Trimming left V 4 bases short and J 4 bases short, with 14 bases between. Germline V CDR1 and CDR2: SGHRS, YFSETQ. The CDR3 length is 14 residues. The specimen was naive CD4+ T cells from PBMCs. Subset here: CD45RA+ positively selected. The source of this sequence is a man younger than 35 in good health. Some clones in this sample may be carry-over from other donors' samples. The rearrangement uses TRBV5-1 and TRBJ1-1, with D tentatively TRBD1 (6 bases). CDR3 coding DNA: TGCGCCAGCAGCGATCCGCAGGGGTCCACTGAAGCTTTCTTT. It codes for CASSDPQGSTEAFF.